This T cell receptor (beta chain) derives from a study of cytomegalovirus exposure and HLA in healthy donors. In the study overall: Early release data held 80 million to 100 million unique TCRs from HLA-typed donors. General study results and limits: Per a prior analysis, the majority of TCR beta V segments were productive roughly 87% or roughly 30% of the time. It is likely that the observed cluster of highly shared sequence variants was a sequencing artifact.

This clone was detected a few times. Antigen: not known. The CDR3 has 14 residues. Germline V gene data show CDR1 as SGHDN and CDR2 as FVKESK. V was cut by 2 bases and J by 4 bases, with 8 bases left in between. PCR involved 60 Vbeta and 13 Jbeta primers. Clones were sequenced by immunoSEQ multiplex PCR, and TCRdb holds only the in-frame ones, with some missing. The repertoire holds 110,000 or so clones, with over 70% as singletons. This TCR derives from a woman aged 50 to 60 in good health and CMV-seropositive. This sequence joins TRBV14 and TRBJ1-4; D is unresolved. The sequenced sample consisted of PBMCs. The CDR3 reads CASSQRGFNEKLFF. Written as DNA, the CDR3 is TGTGCCAGCAGCCAACGAGGATTTAATGAAAAACTGTTTTTT.